Included here is one T cell receptor (beta chain) sequence, with context. The PCR had 60 Vbeta and 13 Jbeta primers. The repertoire was sequenced with immunoSEQ multiplex PCR; TCRdb's copy has only in-frame clones and lacks some. The repertoire consists of 25,000 to 35,000 clones, with about 83% occurring once and the leading ten covering 2.7%. Germline assignment: CDR1 SEHNR and CDR2 FQNEAQ (reference sequence). This CDR3 has 15 residues. This sample was taken from a study of cytomegalovirus exposure and HLA in healthy donors. The wider study: A previous analysis identified 95 million to 140 million unique TCR beta sequences derived from some 200 million T cells. Genetic ancestry analysis placed 81% of the 300 to 400 donors that were genotyped in the Caucasian-associated cluster.

This sequence was found in a boy between 10 and 17 years old in good health and CMV-seronegative. The specimen was PBMCs. V and J are TRBV7-9 and TRBJ2-5, with TRBD1 matching 10 bases. TRBJ2-7 explains the end of the DNA better; the J call may be wrong. The CDR3 here is CASSLKTGGSYEQYF. Written as DNA, the CDR3 is TGTGCCAGCAGCTTAAAGACAGGGGGCAGCTACGAGCAGTACTTC.